These 3 T cell receptor beta chains share one sample of origin, sequenced in a study of identical twins. MiXCR, applied by TCRdb to the 5' RACE reads, yields one record per CDR3 protein. The top ten clones hold about 0.52% of a sample with 500,000 or so distinct CDR3 sequences, approximately 14% of them seen once. The same specimen was also included in a second study, on yellow fever vaccine responses in identical twins.

Material for sequencing was CD4+ T cells sorted from blood. These receptor sequences come from a woman between 18 and 30 years old in good health.

This clonotype was picked up a small number of times. J is TRBJ2-3 and V is TRBV5-1; TRBD1 might be the D (7 bases). Trimming cost V 4 bases and J 0 bases, with 12 bases left between them. Germline V lookup: CDR1 SGHRS, CDR2 YFSETQ. CDR3 length equals 15 residues. In DNA form, the CDR3 reads TGCGCCAGCAGCGTGACAGGGACTAGCACAGATACGCAGTATTTT. This codes for CASSVTGTSTDTQYF.

This clonotype was recorded at least ten times. The rearrangement joins TRBV20-1 to TRBJ1-5, with D possibly matching TRBD1 (5 bases). The CDR3 totals 13 residues. Trimming took 0 bases from V and 7 from J, leaving 10 bases between them. CDR1 and CDR2 from the germline V gene are DFQATT and SNEGSKA (reference sequence). The DNA for the CDR3 is TGCAGTGCTAGAGACAGGGTTGGGCAGCCCCAGCATTTT. Translated: CSARDRVGQPQHF.

This chain uses TRBV4-3 with TRBJ2-7; the match to TRBD2 covers 10 bases. The J segment lost 6 bases and the V segment lost 1 base, leaving 9 bases of the junction unmatched. The CDR3 has 16 amino acids. Germline V gives CDR1 LGHNA, CDR2 YSLEER. CDR3 bases: TGCGCCAGCAGCCAAGCATCAGCGGGAGGGCCGGGCGAGCAGTACTTC. Amino acids: CASSQASAGGPGEQYF.